This T cell receptor (beta chain) was captured by sequencing in a study of T cells after yellow fever vaccination. This clonotype was found a few times. The antigen is not known. Germline V gene lookup returns CDR1 SGHRS and CDR2 YFSETQ. The V and J ends lost 3 bases and 5 bases respectively, with 13 bases between them. The CDR3 loop spans 14 amino acids. Template switching with 5'RACE generated the TCR cDNA and added a universal primer site and UMIs. One entry per CDR3 protein results from TCRdb running MiXCR on the 5' RACE reads. The sample includes some 420,000 distinct CDR3 sequences, over 15% of them seen just once. Regarding the study as a whole: Re-detected after boosting: most primary clones, around 97% of CD4 and roughly 90% of CD8. The appearance of a small share of clonotypes in both CD4 and CD8 compartments was observed. By day 5 rather than day 15, the secondary response had peaked, though it was weaker.

The TCR comes from a man between 18 and 29 years old who received the YFV17D yellow fever vaccine. The chain joins TRBV5-1 to TRBJ2-3; TRBD1 might be the D (7 bases). The starting material was PBMCs, obtained before the yellow fever booster vaccination. The DNA of the CDR3 is TGCGCCAGCAGCTATGGCAGGGGGGTAGATACGCAGTATTTT. The encoded protein is CASSYGRGVDTQYF.